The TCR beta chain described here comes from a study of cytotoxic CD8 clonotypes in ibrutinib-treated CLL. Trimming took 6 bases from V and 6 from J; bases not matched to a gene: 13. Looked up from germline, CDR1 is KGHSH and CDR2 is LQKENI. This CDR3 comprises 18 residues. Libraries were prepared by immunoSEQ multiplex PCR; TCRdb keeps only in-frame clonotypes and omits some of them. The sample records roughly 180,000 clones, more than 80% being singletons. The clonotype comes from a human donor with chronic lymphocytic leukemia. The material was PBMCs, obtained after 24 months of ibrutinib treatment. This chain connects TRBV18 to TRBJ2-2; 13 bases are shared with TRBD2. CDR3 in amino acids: CASSFRLAGGSGAGELFF. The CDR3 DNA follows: TGTGCCAGCTCTTTTCGACTAGCGGGAGGTTCGGGAGCCGGGGAGCTGTTTTTT.